The entry that follows covers one TCR beta chain sequence. The data stem from a study of shared clonotypes between healthy human individuals. The V gene end was trimmed by 6 bases and the J gene end by 11 bases; junction bases not matched to a gene: 8. The CDR3 is 12 residues long. The germline V gene encodes CDR1 MNHNS and CDR2 SASEGT. Terminally differentiated effector memory CD45RA+ cells were left out of the naive CD8 fraction, which was CD45RO-negative and positively selected for CCR7. Clones were read by immunoSEQ multiplex PCR, and TCRdb kept only the in-frame ones, dropping some. The table includes a few million clones, just under 95% detected once.

The sample was naive CD8+ T cells from PBMCs. This sequence originates from a man younger than 35 in good health. Some clones in this sample may be carry-over from other donors' samples. The J gene is TRBJ1-1, the V gene TRBV6-1, with 8 bases aligning to TRBD1. For the CDR3, the DNA is TGTGCCAGCAGGGAGGACAGGGTGAACGCTTTCTTT. Protein sequence: CASREDRVNAFF.